This T cell receptor (beta chain) comes out of a study of control samples from healthy donors and cancer patients (TCRdb year 2020). Libraries came from the immunoSEQ multiplex PCR assay. This is the immuneACCESS table as TCRdb keeps it, with only in-frame sequences that have V and J called. A part of the clones is gone; compared with another copy, unresolved V genes explain less than half, and the rest is unexplained. The sample contains 65,000 to 90,000 clones, around nine tenths of them found a single time. Approximately 9.4% of the sample lies in the top ten. About this clone itself: Its binding antigen is unknown. Base qualities are not recorded, but no much larger clone differs from it by a single base.

In the germline V gene, CDR1 corresponds to MNHNS and CDR2 to SASEGT. The cysteine opens and the phenylalanine closes a CDR3 of 13 amino acids. Of all the DNA, just the CDR3 is kept, 39 bases in frame from base 1. The germline ends are 8 bases apart after V is trimmed by 2 bases and J by 6 bases. Recombination linked TRBV6-1 to TRBJ2-1; no confident D gene assignment can be made. Sequencing was carried out using PBMCs. The sequence was collected from a woman between 45 and 60 years old with colorectal cancer. The DNA reads as follows: TGTGCCAGCAGTGAATACTTACGCAATGAGCAGTTCTTC. This sequence encodes CASSEYLRNEQFF.